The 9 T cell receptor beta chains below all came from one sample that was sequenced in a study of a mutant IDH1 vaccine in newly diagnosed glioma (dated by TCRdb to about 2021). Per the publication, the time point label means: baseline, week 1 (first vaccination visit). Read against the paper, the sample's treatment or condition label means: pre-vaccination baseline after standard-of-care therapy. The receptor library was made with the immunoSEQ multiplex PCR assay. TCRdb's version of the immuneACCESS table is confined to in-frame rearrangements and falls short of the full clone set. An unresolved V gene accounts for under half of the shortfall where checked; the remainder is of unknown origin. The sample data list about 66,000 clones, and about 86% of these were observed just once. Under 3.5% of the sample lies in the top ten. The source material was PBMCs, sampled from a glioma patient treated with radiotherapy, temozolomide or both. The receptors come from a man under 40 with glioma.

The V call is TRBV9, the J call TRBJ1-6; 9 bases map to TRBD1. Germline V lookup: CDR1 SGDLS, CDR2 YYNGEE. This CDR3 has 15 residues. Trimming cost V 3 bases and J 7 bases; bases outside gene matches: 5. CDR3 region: CASSAGTGNNSPLHF. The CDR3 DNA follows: TGTGCCAGCAGCGCCGGGACAGGGAACAATTCACCCCTCCACTTT.

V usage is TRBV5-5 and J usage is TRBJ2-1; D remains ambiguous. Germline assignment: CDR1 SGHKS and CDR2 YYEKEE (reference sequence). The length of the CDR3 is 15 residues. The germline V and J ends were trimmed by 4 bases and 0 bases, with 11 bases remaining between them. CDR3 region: CASSGTYYSYNEQFF. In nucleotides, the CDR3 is TGTGCCAGCAGCGGCACCTACTACTCCTACAATGAGCAGTTCTTC.

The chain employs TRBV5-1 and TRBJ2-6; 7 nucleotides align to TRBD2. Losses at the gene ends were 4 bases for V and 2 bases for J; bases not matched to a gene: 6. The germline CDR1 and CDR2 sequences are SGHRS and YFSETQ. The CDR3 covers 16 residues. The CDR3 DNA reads TGCGCCAGCAGCCCCCCTCGGGGGGCTGGGGCCAACGTCCTGACTTTC. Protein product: CASSPPRGAGANVLTF.

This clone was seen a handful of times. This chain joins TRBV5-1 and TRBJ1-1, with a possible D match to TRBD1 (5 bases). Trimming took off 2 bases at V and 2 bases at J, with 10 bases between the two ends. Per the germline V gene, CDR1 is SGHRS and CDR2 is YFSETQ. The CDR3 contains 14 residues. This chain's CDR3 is CASSFGGANTEAFF. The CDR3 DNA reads TGCGCCAGCAGCTTCGGTGGGGCAAACACTGAAGCTTTCTTT.

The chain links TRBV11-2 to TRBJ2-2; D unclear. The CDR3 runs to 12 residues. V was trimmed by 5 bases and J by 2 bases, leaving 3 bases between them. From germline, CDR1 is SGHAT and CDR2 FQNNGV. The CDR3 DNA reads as TGTGCCAGCAGCCCCAACACCGGGGAGCTGTTTTTT. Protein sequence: CASSPNTGELFF.

This chain's CDR3 is CASTPSWGSTDTQYF. CDR3 sequence (DNA): TGTGCCAGCACCCCTAGCTGGGGTAGCACAGATACGCAGTATTTT. This rearrangement joins TRBV2 to TRBJ2-3; D is possibly TRBD2 (5 bases). Trimming cost V 7 bases and J 0 bases, with 14 bases left between them. CDR1 is SNHLY, CDR2 FYNNEI, per germline. There are 15 residues in the CDR3. Filled out from reference TRBV2 and TRBJ2-3, the complete variable domain reads EPEVTQTPSHQVTQMGQEVILRCVPISNHLYFYWYRQILGQKVEFLVSFYNNEISEKSEIFDDQFSVERPDGSNFTLKIRSTKLEDSAMYFCASTPSWGSTDTQYFGPGTRLTVL.

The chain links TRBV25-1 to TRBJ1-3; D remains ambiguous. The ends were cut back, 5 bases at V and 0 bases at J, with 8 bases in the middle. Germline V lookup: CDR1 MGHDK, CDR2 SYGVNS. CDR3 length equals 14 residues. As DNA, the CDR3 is TGTGCCAGCAGTCGAGACAACTCTGGAAACACCATATATTTT. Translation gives CASSRDNSGNTIYF.

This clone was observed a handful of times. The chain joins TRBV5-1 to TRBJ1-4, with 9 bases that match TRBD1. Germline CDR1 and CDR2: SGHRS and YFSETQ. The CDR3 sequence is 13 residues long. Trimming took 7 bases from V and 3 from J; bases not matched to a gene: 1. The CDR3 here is CASRTGANEKLFF. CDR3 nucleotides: TGCGCCAGCCGGACAGGGGCTAATGAAAAACTGTTTTTT.

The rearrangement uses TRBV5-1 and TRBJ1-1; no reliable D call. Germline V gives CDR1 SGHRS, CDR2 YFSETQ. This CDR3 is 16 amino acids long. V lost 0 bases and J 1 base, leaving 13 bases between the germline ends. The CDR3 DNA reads TGCGCCAGCAGCTTGGACCATGGACCCCCGAACACTGAAGCTTTCTTT. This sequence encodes CASSLDHGPPNTEAFF.